Given below is one T cell receptor beta chain in context. Its antigen target is currently unknown. Per-base quality was not reported, and no clone a single base away is much larger than it. Each collaborating institution followed its own protocols to collect whole blood in K2EDTA tubes. For TCRbeta analysis, collaborators shipped samples as frozen whole blood, isolated PBMCs, or DNA extracted from either of those sample types. Relative to germline, V is missing 5 bases and J is missing 3 bases, with 1 base of the junction outside any gene match. CDR3 length: 12 amino acids, cysteine to phenylalanine. Of all the DNA, just the CDR3 is kept, 36 bases in frame from base 1. As encoded in the germline V gene, CDR1 is SGHAT while CDR2 is FQNNGV. The sample belongs to a study of blood T cell repertoires in COVID-19 (TCRdb year 2020). Background on the whole study: Samples covering the acute and convalescent phases of COVID-19 were provided by collaborators in the United States, Italy and Spain. The prospective study material was composed of cDNA or gDNA derived from T cells, B-cell-depleted T cells, or PBMCs. The dataset comprised deeply sampled blood TCRbeta repertoires from subjects exposed to, actively infected with, or recovered from COVID-19. The repertoires were made available in a free public database intended to serve as a resource for research on the immune response to SARS-CoV-2. The samples were drawn from two sources: the first 160 participants of the ongoing ImmuneRACE study, and 1,000 to 1,500 subjects contributed by 6 global collaborators. Sample metadata almost always included a de-identified subject ID, COVID-19 status, age in years and sex. Where available, HLA class I and class II types were obtained from metadata supplied by the sample provider rather than from assay-based typing. Overall results and qualifications from the work: The amount of clinical and demographic metadata varied by source and participant and was provided uncurated.

TCRbeta CDR3 regions were amplified from genomic DNA using the immunoSEQ Assay, a bias-controlled multiplex PCR. The authors' pipeline ran thus. Nucleated cell counts per sample were estimated from amplification of reference gene primers within the assay. To quantify the absolute abundance of each unique TCRbeta CDR3 rearrangement, sequence reads were collapsed and filtered. Productive Simpson clonality was computed per sample as the square root of Simpson's diversity index over productive rearrangements. The table comes from immuneACCESS by way of TCRdb, which keeps in-frame sequences with V and J called. Part of the clones is missing from these tables; in studies checked, under half for an unresolved V gene and the rest for unknown reasons. Clone size and V and J calls were adopted from that table, with D and trimming inferred from the DNA. Here the sample has a few hundred thousand clones; around four fifths occur a single time. 18% of the sample comes from the top ten.

This receptor chain uses TRBV11-2 and TRBJ2-7, with 7 bases aligning to TRBD2. The sample was peripheral blood. This TCR came from a woman of 80 years or more with active or convalescent COVID-19. The CDR3 reads CASSGLDYEQYF. The sequence in DNA is TGTGCCAGCAGCGGACTAGACTACGAGCAGTACTTC. The CDR3 plus the reference TRBV11-2 and TRBJ2-7 genes for the other parts give the full variable domain: EAGVAQSPRYKIIEKRQSVAFWCNPISGHATLYWYQQILGQGPKLLIQFQNNGVVDDSQLPKDRFSAERLKGVDSTLKIQPAKLEDSAVYLCASSGLDYEQYFGPGTRLTVT.